The 16 T cell receptor beta chains in this list originate from one sample, sequenced in a study of blood T cell repertoires in COVID-19. This table comes from immunoSEQ multiplex PCR, and its TCRdb copy is limited to in-frame clones, with some not included. Among more than 85,000 clones listed, over 75% were seen once. Sequenced material: peripheral blood. All receptors come from a man older than 75 with active or convalescent COVID-19.

The V gene is TRBV10-3, the J gene TRBJ1-4; 10 positions agree with TRBD1. The CDR3 runs to 14 residues. The trim removed 4 bases at V and 6 bases at J, leaving 2 bases unmatched. The V gene's germline CDR1 is ENHRY and CDR2 SYGVKD. In nucleotides, the CDR3 is TGTGCCATCAGTGGACAGGGGGCTTATGAAAAACTGTTTTTT. This sequence encodes CAISGQGAYEKLFF.

The rearrangement joins TRBV18 to TRBJ2-5, with 10 bases fitting TRBD2. This CDR3 is built from 15 residues. The V gene end was trimmed by 1 base and the J gene end by 3 bases; junction bases not matched to a gene: 2. Germline CDR1 reads KGHSH; CDR2 reads LQKENI. The CDR3 is CASSPRTSGEETQYF. The CDR3 DNA sequence: TGTGCCAGCTCACCACGTACTAGCGGGGAAGAGACCCAGTACTTC. The full variable domain, in which reference TRBV18 and TRBJ2-5 provide the parts outside the CDR3, is NAGVMQNPRHLVRRRGQEARLRCSPMKGHSHVYWYRQLPEEGLKFMVYLQKENIIDESGMPKERFSAEFPKEGPSILRIQQVVRGDSAAYFCASSPRTSGEETQYFGPGTRLLVL.

This clone was seen more than once but under ten times. At the DNA level, this CDR3 is encoded by other sequences in the same sample as well. The chain uses TRBV15 and TRBJ2-7, with D maybe TRBD2 (5 bases). V was pared by 0 bases and J by 0 bases, with 9 bases between. CDR3 length: 15 amino acids. Germline-derived CDR1 and CDR2 are LNHNV and YYDKDF (reference sequence). This CDR3 is CATSRDRGSSYEQYF. The CDR3 DNA reads TGTGCCACCAGCAGAGACCGGGGTAGCTCCTACGAGCAGTACTTC.

V usage is TRBV6-5 and J usage is TRBJ2-3; D is unclear. CDR3 size: 14 residues. V shed 0 bases and J shed 5 bases, with 9 bases lying between them. Germline-derived CDR1 and CDR2 are MNHEY and SVGAGI. The CDR3 DNA reads TGTGCCAGCAGTTACTCCCCCGCACAAGATACGCAGTATTTT. This sequence encodes CASSYSPAQDTQYF.

The chain carries TRBV6-5 and TRBJ1-3; D is unresolved. Per the germline V gene, CDR1 is MNHEY and CDR2 is SVGAGI. Between the trimmed V and J ends, which lost 6 bases and 4 bases, there was a span of 16 bases. The CDR3 loop spans 15 amino acids. In nucleotides, the CDR3 is TGTGCCAGCAGCCTGGGCCCGCCGAGAGGAAACACCATATATTTT. Amino acid sequence: CASSLGPPRGNTIYF.

This chain uses TRBV28 with TRBJ1-2, with 12 nucleotides matching TRBD1. Germline-derived CDR1 and CDR2 are MDHEN and SYDVKM. J gave up 4 bases and V 0 bases, and 0 bases lay outside the gene matches. There are 15 residues in the CDR3. CDR3 nucleotide sequence: TGTGCCAGCAGTTTATGGGGACAGGGGGCCTATGGCTACACCTTC. Encoded protein: CASSLWGQGAYGYTF.

The genes are TRBV29-1 and TRBJ2-2; D ambiguous. V shed 7 bases and J shed 4 bases, with 25 bases lying between them. The CDR3 runs to 17 residues. Germline CDR1 reads SQVTM; CDR2 reads ANQGSEA. The CDR3 nucleotides are TGCAGCGCCCGCGTGGTCAGTAGAGCCCGAGGCACCGGGGAGCTGTTTTTT. This gives the protein CSARVVSRARGTGELFF.

The chain carries TRBV19 and TRBJ2-4; a possible D gene is TRBD2 (5 bases). The germline gives CDR1 LNHDA, CDR2 SQIVND (reference sequence). The ends were cut back, 8 bases at V and 0 bases at J, with 8 bases in the middle. The CDR3 is 13 amino acids. CDR3 sequence reads: CASAGVAKNIQYF. The CDR3 coding sequence is TGTGCCAGTGCCGGGGTAGCCAAAAACATTCAGTACTTC.

This chain connects TRBV9 to TRBJ1-2, with TRBD1 as a possible D gene (5 bases). The CDR3 length is 15 residues. Trimming took off 1 base at V and 5 bases at J, with 15 bases between the two ends. Germline loops: CDR1 SGDLS, CDR2 YYNGEE. The CDR3 reads CASSVTQGLGYGYTF. The CDR3 bases are TGTGCCAGCAGCGTAACCCAGGGTTTAGGGTATGGCTACACCTTC.

The chain combines TRBV7-9 with TRBJ1-1, with TRBD1 as a possible D gene (5 bases). The germline gives CDR1 SEHNR, CDR2 FQNEAQ (reference sequence). V was pared by 1 base and J by 8 bases, with 17 bases between. The CDR3 has 15 residues. The CDR3 DNA reads as TGTGCCAGCAGCTTAGTGTCCCAGGGCCAATACGAAGCTTTCTTT. Its translation is CASSLVSQGQYEAFF.

The chain uses TRBV5-1 and TRBJ2-1; the match to TRBD2 covers 11 bases. The CDR3 has 15 amino acids. V was clipped by 2 bases and J by 4 bases; unmatched bases: 2. CDR1 and CDR2 from the germline V gene are SGHRS and YFSETQ. The CDR3 region is CASSFGTSGYNEQFF. The DNA for the CDR3 is TGCGCCAGCAGCTTTGGGACTAGCGGATACAATGAGCAGTTCTTC.

The chain carries TRBV28 and TRBJ2-2, with a tentative D call TRBD2 (6 bases). Germline V gene data show CDR1 as MDHEN and CDR2 as SYDVKM. The V gene lost 7 bases and the J gene lost 5 bases, with 17 bases spanning the gap. The CDR3 contains 15 residues. In DNA form, the CDR3 reads TGTGCCAGCAAGGGGAATTTTGGGAGGACCGGGGAGCTGTTTTTT. Translating it yields CASKGNFGRTGELFF.

The V and J genes are TRBV16 and TRBJ2-6; the D is unclear. The V and J ends lost 2 bases and 0 bases respectively, with 5 bases between them. The CDR3 extends over 15 amino acids. Germline CDR1 is KGHSY and CDR2 is FQNENV. This CDR3 is CASSQPYSGANVLTF. For the CDR3, the DNA is TGTGCCAGCAGCCAACCTTACTCTGGGGCCAACGTCCTGACTTTC.

The V call is TRBV7-3, the J call TRBJ1-5; D uncertain. Looked up from germline, CDR1 is SGHTA and CDR2 is FQGTGA. The CDR3 extends over 15 amino acids. Deletions cut 2 bases from V and 3 bases from J, with 11 bases between. The CDR3 here is CASSLAVWVNQPQHF. The CDR3 DNA follows: TGTGCCAGCAGCTTAGCGGTTTGGGTCAATCAGCCCCAGCATTTT.

This clone is categorized as medium-sized (0.01 to 0.1%). The chain couples TRBV10-3 to TRBJ2-7, with a tentative D call TRBD1 (5 bases). Trimming took off 0 bases at V and 3 bases at J, with 9 bases between the two ends. This CDR3 spans 14 amino acids. Germline V gene data show CDR1 as ENHRY and CDR2 as SYGVKD. The CDR3 DNA is TGTGCCATCAGTGAGTCAGGGGATATCTACGAGCAGTACTTC. Translating gives CAISESGDIYEQYF.

The V gene is TRBV10-1, the J gene TRBJ2-3; 8 nucleotides agree with TRBD2. J lost 5 bases, V lost 4 bases, and 8 bases had no gene match. CDR1 is WNHNN and CDR2 is SYGVQD in the germline V gene (reference sequence). The CDR3 is made up of 15 amino acids. DNA for the CDR3: TGCGCCAGCAGTGTAAAGCGGGGGTCACGAGATACGCAGTATTTT. Amino acids: CASSVKRGSRDTQYF.